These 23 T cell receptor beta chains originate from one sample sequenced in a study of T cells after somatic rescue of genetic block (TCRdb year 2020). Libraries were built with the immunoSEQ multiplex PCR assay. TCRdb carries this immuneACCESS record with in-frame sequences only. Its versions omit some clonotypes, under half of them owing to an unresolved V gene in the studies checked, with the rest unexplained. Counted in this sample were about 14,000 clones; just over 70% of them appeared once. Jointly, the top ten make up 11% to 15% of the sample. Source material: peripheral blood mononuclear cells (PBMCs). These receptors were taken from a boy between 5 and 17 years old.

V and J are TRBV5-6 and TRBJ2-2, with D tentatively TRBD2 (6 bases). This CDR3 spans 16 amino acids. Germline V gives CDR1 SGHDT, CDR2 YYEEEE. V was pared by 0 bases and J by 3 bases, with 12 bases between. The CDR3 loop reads CASSLAGDLYTGELFF. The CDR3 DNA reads TGTGCCAGCAGCTTGGCGGGGGACTTATACACCGGGGAGCTGTTTTTT.

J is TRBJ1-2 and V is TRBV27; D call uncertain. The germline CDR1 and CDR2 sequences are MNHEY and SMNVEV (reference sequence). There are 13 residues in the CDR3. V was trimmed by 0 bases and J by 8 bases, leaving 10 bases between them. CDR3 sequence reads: CASSLSPTLGYTF. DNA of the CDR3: TGTGCCAGCAGTTTATCCCCGACGCTCGGCTACACCTTC.

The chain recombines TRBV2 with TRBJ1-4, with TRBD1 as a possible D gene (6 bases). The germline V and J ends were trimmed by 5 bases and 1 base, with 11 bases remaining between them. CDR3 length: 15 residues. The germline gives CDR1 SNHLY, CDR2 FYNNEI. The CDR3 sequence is CASSFLQGTNEKLFF. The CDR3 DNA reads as TGTGCCAGCAGTTTCCTACAGGGAACTAATGAAAAACTGTTTTTT.

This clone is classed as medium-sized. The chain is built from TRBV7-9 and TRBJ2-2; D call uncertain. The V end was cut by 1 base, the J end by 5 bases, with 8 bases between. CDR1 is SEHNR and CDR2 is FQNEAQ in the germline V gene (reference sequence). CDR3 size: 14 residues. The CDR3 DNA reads TGTGCCAGCAGCTTAGTGACCGTTACCGGGGAGCTGTTTTTT. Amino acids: CASSLVTVTGELFF.

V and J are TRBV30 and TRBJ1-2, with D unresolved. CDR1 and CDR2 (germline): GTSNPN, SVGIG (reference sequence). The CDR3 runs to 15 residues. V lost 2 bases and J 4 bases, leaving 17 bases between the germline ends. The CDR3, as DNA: TGTGCCTGGAGTCGAACACCGGAACGGGCCTATGGCTACACCTTC. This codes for CAWSRTPERAYGYTF. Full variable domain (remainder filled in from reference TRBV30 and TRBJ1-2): SQTIHQWPATLVQPVGSPLSLECTVEGTSNPNLYWYRQAAGRGLQLLFYSVGIGQISSEVPQNLSASRPQDRQFILSSKKLLLSDSGFYLCAWSRTPERAYGYTFGSGTRLTVV.

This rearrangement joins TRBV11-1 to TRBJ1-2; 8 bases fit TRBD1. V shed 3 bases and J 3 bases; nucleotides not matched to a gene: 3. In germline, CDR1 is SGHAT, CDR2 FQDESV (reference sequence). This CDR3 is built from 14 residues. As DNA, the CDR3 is TGTGCCAGCAGCTTTGAGGGACAGGACTATGGCTACACCTTC. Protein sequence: CASSFEGQDYGYTF.

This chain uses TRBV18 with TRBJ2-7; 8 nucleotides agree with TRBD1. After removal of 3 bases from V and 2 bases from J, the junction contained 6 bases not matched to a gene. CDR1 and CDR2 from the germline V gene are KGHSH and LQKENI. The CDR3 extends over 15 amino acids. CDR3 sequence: CASSPRQGFPYEQYF. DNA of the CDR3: TGTGCCAGCTCACCCCGACAGGGGTTCCCCTACGAGCAGTACTTC. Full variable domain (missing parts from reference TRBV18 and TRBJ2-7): NAGVMQNPRHLVRRRGQEARLRCSPMKGHSHVYWYRQLPEEGLKFMVYLQKENIIDESGMPKERFSAEFPKEGPSILRIQQVVRGDSAAYFCASSPRQGFPYEQYFGPGTRLTVT.

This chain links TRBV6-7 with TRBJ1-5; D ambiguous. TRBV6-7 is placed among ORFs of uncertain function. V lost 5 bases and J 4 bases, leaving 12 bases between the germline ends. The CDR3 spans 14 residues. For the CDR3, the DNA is TGTGCCAGCAGTACCGAGACGGGGAATCAGCCCCAGCATTTT. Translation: CASSTETGNQPQHF.

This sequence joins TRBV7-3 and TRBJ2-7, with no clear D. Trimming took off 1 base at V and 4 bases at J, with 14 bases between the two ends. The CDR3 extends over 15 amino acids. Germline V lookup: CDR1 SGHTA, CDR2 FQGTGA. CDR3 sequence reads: CASSLNADLNYEQYF. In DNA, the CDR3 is TGTGCCAGCAGCTTAAATGCGGACCTAAATTACGAGCAGTACTTC.

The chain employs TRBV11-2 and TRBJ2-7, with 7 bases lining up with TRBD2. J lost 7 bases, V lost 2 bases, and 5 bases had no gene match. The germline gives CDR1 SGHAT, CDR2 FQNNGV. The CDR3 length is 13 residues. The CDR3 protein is CASSLTPRGEQYF. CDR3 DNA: TGTGCCAGCAGCTTAACCCCGCGGGGGGAGCAGTACTTC.

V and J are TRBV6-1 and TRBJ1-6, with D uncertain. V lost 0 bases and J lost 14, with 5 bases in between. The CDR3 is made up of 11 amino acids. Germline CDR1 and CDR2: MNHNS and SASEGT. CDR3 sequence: CASSEAGSLHF. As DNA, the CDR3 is TGTGCCAGCAGTGAAGCTGGATCCCTCCACTTT.

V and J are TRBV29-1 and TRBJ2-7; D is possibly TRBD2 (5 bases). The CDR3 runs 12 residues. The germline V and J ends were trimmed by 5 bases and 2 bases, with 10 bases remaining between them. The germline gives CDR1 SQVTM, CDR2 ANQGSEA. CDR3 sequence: CSVKVTTYEQYF. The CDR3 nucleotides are TGCAGCGTTAAGGTGACTACCTACGAGCAGTACTTC.

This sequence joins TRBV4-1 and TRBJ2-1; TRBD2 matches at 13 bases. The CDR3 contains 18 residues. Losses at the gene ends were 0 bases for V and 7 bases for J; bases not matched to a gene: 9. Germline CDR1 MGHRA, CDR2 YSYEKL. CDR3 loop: CASSQEALLAGGLNEQFF. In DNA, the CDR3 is TGCGCCAGCAGCCAAGAGGCCTTACTAGCGGGAGGGCTTAATGAGCAGTTCTTC.

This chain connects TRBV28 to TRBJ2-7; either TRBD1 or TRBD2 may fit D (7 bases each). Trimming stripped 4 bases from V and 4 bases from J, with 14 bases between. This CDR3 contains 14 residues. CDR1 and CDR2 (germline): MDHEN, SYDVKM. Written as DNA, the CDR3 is TGTGCCAGCAGTTACAGGGGAGGGATTTACGAGCAGTACTTC. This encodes CASSYRGGIYEQYF.

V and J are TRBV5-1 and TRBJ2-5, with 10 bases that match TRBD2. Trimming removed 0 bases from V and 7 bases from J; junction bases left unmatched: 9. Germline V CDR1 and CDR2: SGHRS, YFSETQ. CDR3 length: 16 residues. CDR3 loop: CASSLDTAGGTRTQYF. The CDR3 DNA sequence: TGCGCCAGCAGCTTGGATACAGCGGGAGGGACAAGGACCCAGTACTTC.

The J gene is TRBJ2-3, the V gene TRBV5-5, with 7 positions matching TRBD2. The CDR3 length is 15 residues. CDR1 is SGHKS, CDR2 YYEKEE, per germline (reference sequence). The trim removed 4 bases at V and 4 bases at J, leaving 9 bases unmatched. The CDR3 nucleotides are TGTGCCAGCAGCCTGAATATAGCGGGTGCAGATACGCAGTATTTT. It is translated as CASSLNIAGADTQYF. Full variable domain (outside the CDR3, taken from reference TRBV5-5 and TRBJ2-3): DAGVTQSPTHLIKTRGQQVTLRCSPISGHKSVSWYQQVLGQGPQFIFQYYEKEERGRGNFPDRFSARQFPNYSSELNVNALLLGDSALYLCASSLNIAGADTQYFGPGTRLTVL.

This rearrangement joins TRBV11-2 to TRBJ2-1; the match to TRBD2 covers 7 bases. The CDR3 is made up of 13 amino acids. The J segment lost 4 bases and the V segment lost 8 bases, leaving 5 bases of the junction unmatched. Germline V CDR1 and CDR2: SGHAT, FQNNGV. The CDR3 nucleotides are TGTGCCAGCTCCGGGACTACATACAATGAGCAGTTCTTC. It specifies CASSGTTYNEQFF.

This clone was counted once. As DNA, the CDR3 is TGTGCCAGCTACCTCGGGGGGCCTCCCTTCTCTGGAAACACCATATATTTT. Protein product: CASYLGGPPFSGNTIYF. The rearrangement joins TRBV28 to TRBJ1-3, with a tentative D call TRBD1 (6 bases). Per germline, CDR1 MDHEN and CDR2 SYDVKM. Trimming cost V 8 bases and J 0 bases, with 20 bases left between them. The CDR3 extends over 17 amino acids.

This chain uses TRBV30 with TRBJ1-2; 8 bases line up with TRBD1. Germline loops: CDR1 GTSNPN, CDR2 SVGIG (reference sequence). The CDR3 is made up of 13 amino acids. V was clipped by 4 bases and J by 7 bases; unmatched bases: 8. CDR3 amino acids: CAWKDDRGSGYTF. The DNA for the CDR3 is TGTGCCTGGAAAGATGACAGGGGCTCTGGCTACACCTTC.

CDR3 sequence: CASSLEGHTEAFF. The CDR3 DNA follows: TGCGCCAGCAGCTTGGAGGGTCACACTGAAGCTTTCTTT. The chain has TRBV5-1 and TRBJ1-1; D ambiguous. Looked up from germline, CDR1 is SGHRS and CDR2 is YFSETQ. V was pared by 0 bases and J by 3 bases, with 6 bases between. This CDR3 region has 13 residues. The whole variable domain, filled in from reference TRBV5-1 and TRBJ1-1, reads KAGVTQTPRYLIKTRGQQVTLSCSPISGHRSVSWYQQTPGQGLQFLFEYFSETQRNKGNFPGRFSGRQFSNSRSEMNVSTLELGDSALYLCASSLEGHTEAFFGQGTRLTVV.

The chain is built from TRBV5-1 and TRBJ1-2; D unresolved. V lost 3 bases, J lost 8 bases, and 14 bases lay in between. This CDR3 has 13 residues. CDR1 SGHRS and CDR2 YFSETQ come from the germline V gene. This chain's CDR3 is CASSSWEERGYTF. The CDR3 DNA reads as TGCGCCAGCAGCTCGTGGGAAGAACGGGGCTACACCTTC.

This CDR3 is CASRGQRNSPLHF. As DNA, the CDR3 is TGTGCCAGCCGTGGACAGAGGAATTCACCCCTCCACTTT. The chain couples TRBV14 to TRBJ1-6, with D perhaps matching TRBD1 (6 bases). The CDR3 contains 13 residues. V lost 8 bases and J 7 bases, leaving 12 bases between the germline ends. Germline V lookup: CDR1 SGHDN, CDR2 FVKESK.

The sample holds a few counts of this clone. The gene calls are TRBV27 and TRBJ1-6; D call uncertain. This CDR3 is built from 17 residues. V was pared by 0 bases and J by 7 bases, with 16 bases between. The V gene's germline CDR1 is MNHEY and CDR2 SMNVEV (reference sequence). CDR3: CASSLSIRTGVNSPLHF. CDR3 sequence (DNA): TGTGCCAGCAGTTTATCGATAAGGACCGGCGTGAATTCACCCCTCCACTTT.